Listed below are T cell receptor beta chains from one sample, sequenced in a study of blood T cell repertoires in COVID-19. Profiling relied on immunoSEQ multiplex PCR, and the TCRdb table lists in-frame clones only, not all of them. This repertoire shows roughly 290,000 clones, approximately 90% found once; its top ten account for around 0.84%. The sample taken for sequencing was peripheral blood. The origin of the receptors is a man aged 25-45 years with acute or convalescent COVID-19. The CDR3 runs from the conserved cysteine through the conserved F or W. A D gene is named only where the DNA matches it firmly. Size is omitted from some rows. Given values are once, few, many or a class for expanded clones.

D: NA; V: TRBV5-1; J: TRBJ1-2; length: 16; size: NA; CDR3: CASSLGPSGANYGYTF; DNA: TGCGCCAGCAGCTTGGGCCCATCGGGAGCTAACTATGGCTACACCTTC
D: TRBD1; V: TRBV28; J: TRBJ1-3; length: 16; size: NA; CDR3: CASRTGAFLSGNTIYF; DNA: TGTGCCAGCAGGACAGGGGCATTCCTCTCTGGAAACACCATATATTTT
D: NA; V: TRBV7-9; J: TRBJ1-4; length: 17; size: NA; CDR3: CASRRKKERNTNEKLFF; DNA: TGTGCCAGCAGGCGGAAAAAGGAACGGAACACTAATGAAAAACTGTTTTTT
D: NA; V: TRBV5-1; J: TRBJ1-1; length: 13; size: NA; CDR3: CASSLGRAAEAFF; DNA: TGCGCCAGCAGCTTGGGCAGGGCTGCTGAAGCTTTCTTT
D: NA; V: TRBV27; J: TRBJ2-1; length: 17; size: NA; CDR3: CASSSPRTALSYNEQFF; DNA: TGTGCCAGCAGTTCTCCGAGGACTGCCCTATCCTACAATGAGCAGTTCTTC
D: TRBD1; V: TRBV7-9; J: TRBJ1-2; length: 17; size: NA; CDR3: CASSPPQTGQGKRGYTF; DNA: TGTGCCAGCAGCCCTCCCCAGACGGGACAGGGGAAGAGGGGCTACACCTTC
D: NA; V: TRBV12-3/TRBV12-4; J: TRBJ1-1; length: 13; size: NA; CDR3: CASSQPPRTEAFF; DNA: TGTGCCAGCAGTCAACCCCCCAGGACTGAAGCTTTCTTT
D: NA; V: TRBV18; J: TRBJ1-6; length: 15; size: NA; CDR3: CASSPGAGNNSPLHF; DNA: TGTGCCAGCTCACCAGGAGCAGGGAACAATTCACCCCTCCACTTT
D: NA; V: TRBV3-1/TRBV3-2; J: TRBJ2-3; length: 15; size: NA; CDR3: CASSQGGPRTDTQYF; DNA: TGTGCCAGCAGCCAAGGAGGGCCGAGGACAGATACGCAGTATTTT
D: NA; V: TRBV19; J: TRBJ1-1; length: 15; size: NA; CDR3: CASRHRGRVNTEAFF; DNA: TGTGCCAGTAGACACCGTGGGCGGGTGAACACTGAAGCTTTCTTT
D: NA; V: TRBV27; J: TRBJ1-4; length: 16; size: NA; CDR3: CASSLSIIGQGGKLFF; DNA: TGTGCCAGCAGTTTATCGATAATAGGGCAGGGTGGGAAACTGTTTTTT
D: NA; V: TRBV28; J: TRBJ2-1; length: 12; size: NA; CDR3: CASGADYNEQFF; DNA: TGTGCCAGCGGGGCCGACTACAATGAGCAGTTCTTC
D: TRBD2; V: TRBV7-9; J: TRBJ2-5; length: 15; size: NA; CDR3: CASKLTSGVQETQYF; DNA: TGTGCCAGCAAACTGACTAGCGGGGTCCAAGAGACCCAGTACTTC
D: TRBD1; V: TRBV12-3/TRBV12-4; J: TRBJ2-1; length: 13; size: NA; CDR3: CASSLEGAVEQFF; DNA: TGTGCCAGCAGTTTAGAGGGGGCAGTTGAGCAGTTCTTC
D: TRBD1; V: TRBV6-6; J: TRBJ2-5; length: 14; size: NA; CDR3: CASRARDSQETQYF; DNA: TGTGCCAGCAGGGCACGGGACAGTCAAGAGACCCAGTACTTC
D: NA; V: TRBV5-1; J: TRBJ2-1; length: 14; size: NA; CDR3: CASSKGFGDNEQFF; DNA: TGCGCCAGCAGTAAGGGGTTCGGTGACAATGAGCAGTTCTTC
D: NA; V: TRBV6-6; J: TRBJ1-1; length: 15; size: NA; CDR3: CASSDSGGKNTEAFF; DNA: TGTGCCAGCAGTGACTCTGGCGGAAAGAACACTGAAGCTTTCTTT
D: TRBD2; V: TRBV29-1; J: TRBJ2-2; length: 15; size: once; CDR3: CSVETSGKNTGELFF; DNA: TGCAGCGTTGAGACTAGCGGGAAGAACACCGGGGAGCTGTTTTTT
D: NA; V: TRBV6-6; J: TRBJ2-7; length: 15; size: NA; CDR3: CASSYLKDRPYEQYF; DNA: TGTGCCAGCAGTTACCTGAAGGACAGACCCTACGAGCAGTACTTC
D: TRBD1; V: TRBV19; J: TRBJ2-7; length: 14; size: NA; CDR3: CASSTGTGLYEQYF; DNA: TGTGCCAGTAGCACCGGGACAGGGCTCTACGAGCAGTACTTC
D: TRBD2; V: TRBV6-2/TRBV6-3; J: TRBJ2-3; length: 18; size: NA; CDR3: CASSYPTVAGGSTDTQYF; DNA: TGTGCCAGCAGTTATCCGACGGTAGCGGGAGGCTCCACAGATACGCAGTATTTT
D: TRBD2; V: TRBV10-3; J: TRBJ2-1; length: 15; size: NA; CDR3: CAISEIRLAEAEQFF; DNA: TGTGCCATCAGTGAAATACGACTAGCGGAGGCGGAGCAGTTCTTC
D: NA; V: TRBV2; J: TRBJ1-6; length: 14; size: once; CDR3: CASSVGVDNSPLHF; DNA: TGTGCCAGCAGTGTGGGAGTGGATAATTCACCCCTCCACTTT
D: TRBD2; V: TRBV3-1/TRBV3-2; J: TRBJ2-5; length: 17; size: NA; CDR3: CASSQDPQRETQETQYF; DNA: TGTGCCAGCAGCCAAGATCCCCAGCGGGAGACCCAAGAGACCCAGTACTTC
D: NA; V: TRBV27; J: TRBJ1-3; length: 14; size: NA; CDR3: CASSPRTLGNTIYF; DNA: TGTGCCAGCAGTCCCCGGACACTCGGAAACACCATATATTTT
D: NA; V: TRBV30; J: TRBJ2-7; length: 12; size: NA; CDR3: CAWSGGAYEQYF; DNA: TGTGCCTGGAGTGGGGGGGCCTACGAGCAGTACTTC
D: TRBD1; V: TRBV4-1; J: TRBJ2-5; length: 22; size: NA; CDR3: CASSPRFVAGDRVHTPQETQYF; DNA: TGCGCCAGCAGCCCCCGGTTCGTGGCCGGGGACAGGGTACACACACCCCAAGAGACCCAGTACTTC
D: NA; V: TRBV30; J: TRBJ1-5; length: 14; size: NA; CDR3: CAWSEGGLPQPQHF; DNA: TGTGCCTGGAGTGAAGGAGGGCTCCCTCAGCCCCAGCATTTT
D: TRBD1; V: TRBV15; J: TRBJ1-6; length: 17; size: NA; CDR3: CATSSKQGTLFNSPLHF; DNA: TGTGCCACCAGCTCCAAACAGGGGACTTTGTTTAATTCACCCCTCCACTTT
D: NA; V: TRBV11-2; J: TRBJ1-5; length: 12; size: NA; CDR3: CASRDTGGPQHF; DNA: TGTGCCAGCAGGGATACTGGCGGGCCCCAGCATTTT
D: NA; V: TRBV28; J: TRBJ1-6; length: 14; size: once; CDR3: CASSWAGAGSPLHF; DNA: TGTGCCAGCAGTTGGGCAGGGGCAGGATCACCCCTCCACTTT
D: NA; V: TRBV28; J: TRBJ1-2; length: 14; size: NA; CDR3: CASRGGLRVNGYTF; DNA: TGTGCCAGCAGGGGTGGGCTCCGAGTGAATGGCTACACCTTC
D: NA; V: TRBV6-1; J: TRBJ2-7; length: 15; size: NA; CDR3: CASSEGRTETYEQYF; DNA: TGTGCCAGCAGTGAAGGGAGGACTGAAACCTACGAGCAGTACTTC
D: NA; V: TRBV6-5; J: TRBJ1-5; length: 14; size: NA; CDR3: CASSYSGGDQPQHF; DNA: TGTGCCAGCAGTTACTCGGGTGGAGATCAGCCCCAGCATTTT
D: NA; V: TRBV7-9; J: TRBJ1-4; length: 14; size: NA; CDR3: CASSRDWAGEKLFF; DNA: TGTGCCAGCAGCCGGGACTGGGCCGGGGAAAAACTGTTTTTT
D: TRBD2; V: TRBV5-5; J: TRBJ2-7; length: 16; size: NA; CDR3: CASSPLAGGSRHEQYF; DNA: TGTGCCAGCAGCCCGTTAGCGGGAGGGAGTCGGCACGAGCAGTACTTC
D: NA; V: TRBV6-5; J: TRBJ2-3; length: 14; size: NA; CDR3: CASSYSFARDTQYF; DNA: TGTGCCAGCAGTTACTCGTTCGCTAGAGATACGCAGTATTTT
D: TRBD2; V: TRBV28; J: TRBJ2-3; length: 15; size: NA; CDR3: CASSTSGVSTDTQYF; DNA: TGTGCCAGCTCCACTAGCGGGGTATCCACAGATACGCAGTATTTT
D: TRBD1; V: TRBV27; J: TRBJ1-2; length: 13; size: NA; CDR3: CASSLKQGYGYTF; DNA: TGTGCCAGCAGTTTAAAACAGGGGTATGGCTACACCTTC
D: NA; V: TRBV28; J: TRBJ2-7; length: 14; size: NA; CDR3: CASSFQGSAYEQYF; DNA: TGTGCCAGCAGTTTTCAGGGGTCAGCCTACGAGCAGTACTTC
D: TRBD1; V: TRBV7-9; J: TRBJ1-1; length: 16; size: NA; CDR3: CASSTRDRGYGTEAFF; DNA: TGTGCCAGCAGCACCAGGGACAGGGGTTATGGCACTGAAGCTTTCTTT
D: NA; V: TRBV6-5; J: TRBJ1-1; length: 13; size: NA; CDR3: CASRQSMNTEAFF; DNA: TGTGCCAGCAGACAGAGCATGAACACTGAAGCTTTCTTT
D: TRBD1; V: TRBV19; J: TRBJ1-2; length: 14; size: NA; CDR3: CASSSNQGDGGYTF; DNA: TGTGCCAGTAGTTCGAATCAGGGGGATGGCGGCTACACCTTC
D: NA; V: TRBV30; J: TRBJ1-4; length: 14; size: once; CDR3: CAWIPTGTTEKLFF; DNA: TGTGCCTGGATTCCCACGGGGACAACTGAAAAACTGTTTTTT
D: NA; V: TRBV5-1; J: TRBJ2-1; length: 13; size: NA; CDR3: CASSLLTDNEQFF; DNA: TGCGCCAGCAGCTTGTTGACAGACAATGAGCAGTTCTTC